Listed below are T cell receptor beta chains from one sample, sequenced in a study of T-cell reconstitution after alpha-beta-depleted transplantation in children. TCRdb re-analysed the PCR reads in MiXCR, keeping a single row per CDR3 protein. The sample lists around 340,000 distinct CDR3 sequences, about an eighth occurring once. The starting material was PBMCs, obtained from the stem cell graft. The receptors here all came from a human donor who donated a stem cell graft to a child with Fanconi anemia. Each CDR3 is given with its conserved first and last residue. Fields, in order: clone size, V gene, D gene, J gene, CDR3 protein, CDR3 DNA. D genes are given only for firm matches. Clone size appears in some rows only: once, few, many, or a class for an expanded clone.

clone size: .
V gene: TRBV12-3/TRBV12-4
D gene: .
J gene: TRBJ2-3
CDR3 protein: CASIDYAASGAGTSTDTQYF
CDR3 DNA: TGTGCCAGCATCGATTACGCAGCCTCCGGGGCTGGAACTAGCACAGATACGCAGTATTTT

clone size: many
V gene: TRBV7-2
D gene: TRBD1
J gene: TRBJ1-1
CDR3 protein: CASSRTGMNTEAFF
CDR3 DNA: TGTGCCAGCAGTCGGACAGGGATGAACACTGAAGCTTTCTTT

clone size: .
V gene: TRBV12-3/TRBV12-4
D gene: TRBD1
J gene: TRBJ2-7
CDR3 protein: CASGGTGEPYEQYF
CDR3 DNA: TGTGCCAGTGGGGGGACAGGCGAACCCTACGAGCAGTACTTC

clone size: few
V gene: TRBV5-8
D gene: TRBD1
J gene: TRBJ1-2
CDR3 protein: CASTYGTASYGYTF
CDR3 DNA: TGTGCCAGCACCTACGGGACAGCGAGCTATGGCTACACCTTC

clone size: many
V gene: TRBV12-3/TRBV12-4
D gene: .
J gene: TRBJ2-7
CDR3 protein: CASSSTGPGYEQYF
CDR3 DNA: TGTGCCAGCAGTTCCACAGGGCCAGGCTACGAGCAGTACTTC

clone size: once
V gene: TRBV10-3
D gene: .
J gene: TRBJ1-1
CDR3 protein: CAISVGQEGEAFF
CDR3 DNA: TGTGCCATCAGTGTCGGGCAGGAGGGTGAAGCTTTCTTT

clone size: many
V gene: TRBV2
D gene: TRBD1
J gene: TRBJ2-4
CDR3 protein: CASSERGGQGKNIQYF
CDR3 DNA: TGTGCCAGCAGTGAGAGGGGGGGACAGGGGAAGAACATTCAGTACTTC

clone size: few
V gene: TRBV29-1
D gene: .
J gene: TRBJ2-5
CDR3 protein: CSAAGPLSGETQYF
CDR3 DNA: TGCAGCGCCGCCGGGCCTCTCTCCGGGGAGACCCAGTACTTC

clone size: few
V gene: TRBV20-1
D gene: TRBD2
J gene: TRBJ2-5
CDR3 protein: CSATPAGLEETQYF
CDR3 DNA: TGCAGTGCTACCCCGGCGGGACTAGAAGAGACCCAGTACTTC

clone size: .
V gene: TRBV7-9
D gene: .
J gene: TRBJ2-7
CDR3 protein: CASHRDGDYEQYF
CDR3 DNA: TGTGCCAGCCACCGGGACGGAGACTACGAGCAGTACTTC

clone size: many
V gene: TRBV6-2/TRBV6-3
D gene: TRBD2
J gene: TRBJ2-7
CDR3 protein: CASSSDGGGANEQYF
CDR3 DNA: TGTGCCAGCAGTAGTGATGGCGGGGGGGCCAACGAGCAGTACTTC

clone size: .
V gene: TRBV2
D gene: .
J gene: TRBJ1-5
CDR3 protein: CASSEFQGNQPQHF
CDR3 DNA: TGTGCCAGCAGTGAATTTCAGGGTAATCAGCCCCAGCATTTT

clone size: .
V gene: TRBV7-2
D gene: .
J gene: TRBJ1-1
CDR3 protein: CASSDTVNTEAFF
CDR3 DNA: TGTGCCAGCAGTGATACAGTGAACACTGAAGCTTTCTTT

clone size: many
V gene: TRBV20-1
D gene: .
J gene: TRBJ2-5
CDR3 protein: CSAKNPPSQETQYF
CDR3 DNA: TGCAGTGCTAAGAATCCCCCTTCACAAGAGACCCAGTACTTC

clone size: few
V gene: TRBV6-6
D gene: TRBD2
J gene: TRBJ2-1
CDR3 protein: CACSGGPYNEQFF
CDR3 DNA: TGTGCCTGTAGCGGGGGGCCCTACAATGAGCAGTTCTTC

clone size: .
V gene: TRBV11-2
D gene: .
J gene: TRBJ1-3
CDR3 protein: CASSLGQRGNTIYF
CDR3 DNA: TGTGCCAGCAGCTTAGGACAGCGCGGAAACACCATATATTTT

clone size: many
V gene: TRBV7-2
D gene: TRBD2
J gene: TRBJ2-3
CDR3 protein: CASSFGLAADTQYF
CDR3 DNA: TGTGCCAGCAGCTTCGGACTAGCCGCAGATACGCAGTATTTT

clone size: many
V gene: TRBV11-1
D gene: .
J gene: TRBJ2-1
CDR3 protein: CASSSRGPMGNEQFF
CDR3 DNA: TGTGCCAGCAGCTCACGGGGGCCCATGGGGAATGAGCAGTTCTTC

clone size: .
V gene: TRBV2
D gene: TRBD1
J gene: TRBJ2-1
CDR3 protein: CASRKRDRVLDEQFF
CDR3 DNA: TGTGCCAGCAGAAAGAGGGACAGGGTGCTCGATGAGCAGTTCTTC

clone size: many
V gene: TRBV28
D gene: TRBD1
J gene: TRBJ1-6
CDR3 protein: CASSPYGQGAGSPLHF
CDR3 DNA: TGTGCCAGCAGTCCTTATGGACAGGGGGCTGGTTCACCCCTCCACTTT

clone size: many
V gene: TRBV20-1
D gene: TRBD1
J gene: TRBJ1-2
CDR3 protein: CRPGGMAGGGYTF
CDR3 DNA: TGCAGACCCGGAGGCATGGCAGGGGGTGGCTACACCTTC

clone size: many
V gene: TRBV6-2/TRBV6-3
D gene: .
J gene: TRBJ2-3
CDR3 protein: CASRYTGYHTDTQYF
CDR3 DNA: TGTGCCAGCAGGTACACCGGATACCACACAGATACGCAGTATTTT

clone size: many
V gene: TRBV4-2
D gene: .
J gene: TRBJ1-4
CDR3 protein: CASSQERGLDEKLFF
CDR3 DNA: TGTGCCAGCAGCCAAGAAAGGGGATTGGATGAAAAACTGTTTTTT

clone size: .
V gene: TRBV24-1
D gene: TRBD2
J gene: TRBJ2-2
CDR3 protein: CATSSSGGTNTGELFF
CDR3 DNA: TGTGCCACCAGCAGTAGCGGGGGGACGAACACCGGGGAGCTGTTTTTT

clone size: few
V gene: TRBV20-1
D gene: TRBD1
J gene: TRBJ1-2
CDR3 protein: CSARVSGGYGYTF
CDR3 DNA: TGCAGTGCTAGAGTCTCAGGGGGCTATGGCTACACCTTC

clone size: few
V gene: TRBV3-1
D gene: .
J gene: TRBJ1-4
CDR3 protein: CASSQEGGRNEKLFF
CDR3 DNA: TGTGCCAGCAGCCAAGAAGGAGGCAGGAATGAAAAACTGTTTTTT

clone size: .
V gene: TRBV5-1
D gene: .
J gene: TRBJ1-2
CDR3 protein: CASSLGTPNYGYTF
CDR3 DNA: TGCGCCAGCAGCTTGGGGACACCGAACTATGGCTACACCTTC

clone size: .
V gene: TRBV5-1
D gene: TRBD1
J gene: TRBJ2-2
CDR3 protein: CASSRDRINTGELFF
CDR3 DNA: TGCGCCAGCAGCAGGGACAGGATCAACACCGGGGAGCTGTTTTTT

clone size: many
V gene: TRBV2
D gene: TRBD1
J gene: TRBJ2-1
CDR3 protein: CATGTVYNEQFF
CDR3 DNA: TGTGCCACCGGGACAGTCTACAATGAGCAGTTCTTC

clone size: many
V gene: TRBV7-8
D gene: TRBD1
J gene: TRBJ2-1
CDR3 protein: CASSLTGQGAYEQFF
CDR3 DNA: TGTGCCAGCAGCTTAACTGGACAGGGGGCCTATGAGCAGTTCTTC

clone size: .
V gene: TRBV27
D gene: TRBD1
J gene: TRBJ1-1
CDR3 protein: CASSFTTGLTEAFF
CDR3 DNA: TGTGCCAGCAGTTTCACGACAGGGCTCACTGAAGCTTTCTTT

clone size: many
V gene: TRBV28
D gene: .
J gene: TRBJ1-1
CDR3 protein: CASSWAGASTEAFF
CDR3 DNA: TGTGCCAGCAGTTGGGCGGGGGCTAGCACTGAAGCTTTCTTT

clone size: .
V gene: TRBV27
D gene: .
J gene: TRBJ2-6
CDR3 protein: CASSLTGTDLPNVLTF
CDR3 DNA: TGTGCCAGCAGTTTAACCGGGACCGATTTGCCCAACGTCCTGACTTTC

clone size: .
V gene: TRBV5-6
D gene: .
J gene: TRBJ1-2
CDR3 protein: CASSLEGSRGYTF
CDR3 DNA: TGTGCCAGCAGCTTGGAGGGGTCTCGTGGCTACACCTTC

clone size: .
V gene: TRBV5-1
D gene: TRBD1
J gene: TRBJ1-6
CDR3 protein: CASRLRAGGQGVSPLHF
CDR3 DNA: TGCGCCAGCCGCCTAAGGGCTGGGGGACAGGGGGTTTCACCCCTCCACTTT

clone size: .
V gene: TRBV5-6
D gene: .
J gene: TRBJ1-2
CDR3 protein: CASSLGRGGYTF
CDR3 DNA: TGTGCCAGCAGCTTGGGTAGGGGGGGCTACACCTTC

clone size: .
V gene: TRBV11-2
D gene: TRBD2
J gene: TRBJ2-5
CDR3 protein: CASSLLGPTSGVGETQYF
CDR3 DNA: TGTGCCAGCAGCTTATTAGGGCCGACTAGCGGGGTCGGGGAGACCCAGTACTTC

clone size: .
V gene: TRBV7-2
D gene: TRBD2
J gene: TRBJ2-1
CDR3 protein: CASSPVAGGPGEFF
CDR3 DNA: TGTGCCAGCAGCCCGGTAGCGGGAGGCCCTGGGGAGTTCTTC

clone size: .
V gene: TRBV4-3
D gene: .
J gene: TRBJ2-1
CDR3 protein: CASSQVGGGLYNEQFF
CDR3 DNA: TGCGCCAGCAGCCAAGTGGGGGGGGGGCTTTACAATGAGCAGTTCTTC

clone size: .
V gene: TRBV9
D gene: .
J gene: TRBJ1-2
CDR3 protein: CASSVSQTYGYTF
CDR3 DNA: TGTGCCAGCAGCGTATCGCAGACCTATGGCTACACCTTC

clone size: .
V gene: TRBV7-9
D gene: .
J gene: TRBJ2-2
CDR3 protein: CASSGELFF
CDR3 DNA: TGTGCCAGCTCCGGGGAGCTGTTTTTT

clone size: few
V gene: TRBV5-1
D gene: TRBD2
J gene: TRBJ2-5
CDR3 protein: CASSLKTGGEETQYF
CDR3 DNA: TGCGCCAGCAGCTTAAAAACGGGAGGCGAAGAGACCCAGTACTTC

clone size: few
V gene: TRBV7-9
D gene: .
J gene: TRBJ1-2
CDR3 protein: CALEVLTSSNYGYTF
CDR3 DNA: TGTGCCTTGGAAGTCCTCACCTCAAGCAACTATGGCTACACCTTC

clone size: few
V gene: TRBV27
D gene: .
J gene: TRBJ2-4
CDR3 protein: CASSLSWDDIQYF
CDR3 DNA: TGTGCCAGCAGTTTATCGTGGGACGACATTCAGTACTTC

clone size: .
V gene: TRBV6-5
D gene: .
J gene: TRBJ1-1
CDR3 protein: CASSYDARNTEAFF
CDR3 DNA: TGTGCCAGCAGTTACGATGCGCGTAACACTGAAGCTTTCTTT

clone size: .
V gene: TRBV29-1
D gene: .
J gene: TRBJ2-2
CDR3 protein: CSVASPTITGELFF
CDR3 DNA: TGCAGCGTTGCTTCCCCGACTATCACCGGGGAGCTGTTTTTT

clone size: .
V gene: TRBV12-3/TRBV12-4
D gene: .
J gene: TRBJ2-6
CDR3 protein: CACSLHRLSGANVLTF
CDR3 DNA: TGTGCATGCAGTTTGCACAGACTTTCTGGGGCCAACGTCCTGACTTTC

clone size: .
V gene: TRBV28
D gene: .
J gene: TRBJ2-3
CDR3 protein: CASILGSGGARTDTQYF
CDR3 DNA: .

clone size: many
V gene: TRBV27
D gene: .
J gene: TRBJ2-1
CDR3 protein: CASSYDGVSDEQFF
CDR3 DNA: TGTGCCAGCAGTTATGACGGGGTGTCAGATGAGCAGTTCTTC

clone size: .
V gene: TRBV3-1
D gene: .
J gene: TRBJ1-1
CDR3 protein: CASSVTWSTEAFF
CDR3 DNA: TGTGCCAGCAGCGTGACCTGGTCCACTGAAGCTTTCTTT

clone size: few
V gene: TRBV12-3/TRBV12-4
D gene: .
J gene: TRBJ2-1
CDR3 protein: CASSFLGTEDSYNEQFF
CDR3 DNA: TGTGCCAGCAGTTTTTTGGGGACGGAGGATTCCTACAATGAGCAGTTCTTC

clone size: many
V gene: TRBV4-3
D gene: TRBD1
J gene: TRBJ1-2
CDR3 protein: CASSQRRDRWTVGYTF
CDR3 DNA: TGCGCCAGCAGCCAACGCCGGGACAGATGGACGGTTGGCTACACCTTC

clone size: many
V gene: TRBV27
D gene: .
J gene: TRBJ1-1
CDR3 protein: CASSIHRVAEAFF
CDR3 DNA: TGTGCCAGCAGTATCCACAGGGTGGCTGAAGCTTTCTTT